Listed below are T cell receptor beta chains from one sample, sequenced in a study of OX40 agonist ivuxolimab in advanced cancers. Assay: immunoSEQ multiplex PCR; the TCRdb copy retains only in-frame clones and omits some. The sample yields 69,000 or so clones, roughly four fifths seen once. Sequencing used CD4+ or CD8+ T cells sorted from blood, obtained in a trial of the OX40 agonist ivuxolimab. The receptors shown here come from an adult with an advanced solid tumor such as melanoma, head and neck, liver or kidney cancer. CDR3s include the opening cysteine and the closing phenylalanine or tryptophan. D genes are given only for firm matches. Size is stated for part of the rows, as once, few or many counts, or as a class when the clone is expanded.

V	J	D	size	CDR3	DNA
TRBV6-6	TRBJ1-6	TRBD1	.	CASSPDRHYNSPLHF	TGTGCCAGCAGCCCGGACAGGCACTATAATTCACCCCTCCACTTT
TRBV19	TRBJ2-1	TRBD2	.	CASSIRLADYNEQFF	TGTGCCAGTAGTATAAGACTAGCGGATTACAATGAGCAGTTCTTC
TRBV29-1	TRBJ2-7	.	.	CSVRDDYYEQYF	TGCAGCGTTAGGGATGATTATTACGAGCAGTACTTC
TRBV2	TRBJ1-6	.	large	CASIIDYNSPLHF	TGTGCCAGCATAATCGATTATAATTCACCCCTCCACTTT
TRBV10-1	TRBJ2-5	.	.	CASSGDTGETQYF	TGCGCCAGCAGTGGCGACACAGGGGAGACCCAGTACTTC
TRBV28	TRBJ2-4	TRBD1	.	CASSSGQVETKNIQYF	TGTGCCAGCAGTAGTGGACAGGTAGAGACCAAAAACATTCAGTACTTC
TRBV4-2	TRBJ1-1	.	.	CASSHNRDVNTEAFF	TGTGCCAGCAGCCATAACAGGGACGTGAACACTGAAGCTTTCTTT
TRBV11-1	TRBJ2-1	.	.	CASSRVVGEQFF	TGTGCCAGCAGCCGAGTTGTAGGCGAGCAGTTCTTC
TRBV7-9	TRBJ2-3	.	.	CASSLAETDTQYF	TGTGCCAGCAGCTTAGCGGAAACAGATACGCAGTATTTT
TRBV6-6	TRBJ1-5	.	.	CASSYLPTGGGQPQHF	TGTGCCAGCAGTTACCTCCCGACGGGGGGCGGACAGCCCCAGCATTTT
TRBV15	TRBJ2-5	.	.	CATSRDQTTTWETQYF	TGTGCCACCAGCAGAGATCAAACAACCACATGGGAGACCCAGTACTTC
TRBV25-1	TRBJ2-5	.	once	CASSEQGRSETQYF	TGTGCCAGCAGTGAACAGGGGAGATCGGAGACCCAGTACTTC
TRBV7-6	TRBJ2-2	TRBD2	.	CASSRGGTTGELFF	TGTGCCAGCAGCCGGGGGGGGACCACCGGGGAGCTGTTTTTT
TRBV6-1	TRBJ1-5	.	.	CASSERYGAVNQPQHF	TGTGCCAGCAGTGAAAGGTATGGGGCAGTCAATCAGCCCCAGCATTTT
TRBV19	TRBJ2-1	.	once	CASSTHNEQFF	TGTGCCAGTAGTACGCACAATGAGCAGTTCTTC
TRBV4-2	TRBJ2-7	.	.	CASSQEVGGSYEQYF	TGTGCCAGCAGCCAAGAGGTAGGCGGCTCCTACGAGCAGTACTTC
TRBV23-1	TRBJ2-1	TRBD1	.	CASSQSSGTGSKHEQFF	TGCGCCAGCAGTCAATCTAGTGGGACAGGGTCAAAACATGAGCAGTTCTTC
TRBV4-2	TRBJ1-2	TRBD1	.	CASSQGGAGGLYGYTF	TGTGCCAGCAGCCAAGGGGGAGCAGGGGGGCTCTATGGCTACACCTTC
TRBV5-1	TRBJ2-2	.	.	CASSSDKGNTGELFF	TGCGCCAGCAGCTCAGATAAGGGGAACACCGGGGAGCTGTTTTTT
TRBV6-6	TRBJ1-2	.	.	CASSYYSRGNGYTF	TGTGCCAGCAGTTACTACTCCCGAGGGAATGGCTACACCTTC
TRBV5-4	TRBJ2-1	TRBD2	.	CASSLGSGSYNEQFF	TGTGCCAGCAGCTTGGGTAGCGGGAGTTACAATGAGCAGTTCTTC
TRBV5-5	TRBJ1-4	TRBD1	few	CASSIGWDRTSEAKLFF	TGTGCCAGCAGCATAGGATGGGACAGGACGTCTGAGGCCAAACTGTTTTTT
TRBV7-2	TRBJ2-7	.	.	CASSPQGSSYEQYF	TGTGCCAGCAGCCCACAGGGTTCCTCCTACGAGCAGTACTTC
TRBV5-1	TRBJ2-7	TRBD1	.	CASSLRQGAGEQYF	TGCGCCAGCAGCTTGAGGCAGGGGGCTGGCGAGCAGTACTTC
TRBV2	TRBJ1-6	.	few	CASNARQSVPLHF	TGTGCCAGCAACGCCAGACAGTCAGTACCCCTCCACTTT
TRBV7-9	TRBJ1-1	.	.	CASSLGTEAFF	TGTGCCAGCAGCTTGGGCACTGAAGCTTTCTTT
TRBV7-2	TRBJ2-5	TRBD2	.	CASSGGLAGVRETQYF	TGTGCCAGCAGCGGCGGACTAGCGGGAGTAAGAGAGACCCAGTACTTC
TRBV7-2	TRBJ2-3	.	.	CASSLDFGFGGLTDTQYF	TGTGCCAGCAGCCTGGACTTCGGTTTCGGGGGCCTCACAGATACGCAGTATTTT
TRBV6-5	TRBJ2-7	.	.	CASRPPGYSYEQYF	TGTGCCAGCAGACCCCCAGGGTACTCCTACGAGCAGTACTTC
TRBV19	TRBJ2-7	.	.	CASSDQHSYEQYF	TGTGCCAGTAGTGATCAGCACTCCTACGAGCAGTACTTC
TRBV6-1	TRBJ2-2	.	once	CASSEQGPSTGELFF	TGTGCCAGCAGTGAGCAGGGCCCCAGCACCGGGGAGCTGTTTTTT
TRBV7-8	TRBJ2-5	TRBD2	.	CASSLTGGVRETQYF	TGTGCCAGCAGCCTCACTGGGGGGGTCAGGGAGACCCAGTACTTC
TRBV5-8	TRBJ1-1	.	.	CASSHNRDTEAFF	TGTGCCAGCAGCCATAACAGGGACACTGAAGCTTTCTTT
TRBV20-1	TRBJ1-5	.	.	CSARANQPQHF	TGCAGTGCTAGAGCGAACCAGCCCCAGCATTTT
TRBV7-9	TRBJ1-4	.	few	CASSLGARPNEKLFF	TGTGCCAGCAGCTTAGGTGCTCGGCCCAATGAAAAACTGTTTTTT
TRBV19	TRBJ2-7	.	.	CASTDSGTHYEQYF	TGTGCCAGTACCGACTCCGGGACACACTACGAGCAGTACTTC
TRBV28	TRBJ1-2	.	.	CATLPRFGGYTF	TGTGCCACTTTGCCCCGTTTTGGGGGCTACACCTTC
TRBV13	TRBJ2-5	TRBD2	.	CASSSRGLAGGPRQETQYF	TGTGCCAGCAGCTCCCGCGGACTAGCGGGGGGACCGAGACAAGAGACCCAGTACTTC
TRBV28	TRBJ2-1	.	.	CATGMGYNEQFF	TGTGCGACTGGGATGGGTTACAATGAGCAGTTCTTC
TRBV6-1	TRBJ2-4	.	.	CASRGGSKNIQYF	TGTGCCAGCAGGGGTGGATCCAAAAACATTCAGTACTTC
TRBV14	TRBJ2-2	.	.	CASSLLGLANTGELFF	TGTGCCAGCAGCCTGTTGGGACTGGCGAACACCGGGGAGCTGTTTTTT
TRBV29-1	TRBJ2-7	.	once	CSVEGETYEQYF	TGCAGCGTTGAAGGGGAAACCTACGAGCAGTACTTC
TRBV6-1	TRBJ2-5	.	many	CASIPSAGETQYF	TGTGCCAGCATACCTAGCGCCGGGGAGACCCAGTACTTC